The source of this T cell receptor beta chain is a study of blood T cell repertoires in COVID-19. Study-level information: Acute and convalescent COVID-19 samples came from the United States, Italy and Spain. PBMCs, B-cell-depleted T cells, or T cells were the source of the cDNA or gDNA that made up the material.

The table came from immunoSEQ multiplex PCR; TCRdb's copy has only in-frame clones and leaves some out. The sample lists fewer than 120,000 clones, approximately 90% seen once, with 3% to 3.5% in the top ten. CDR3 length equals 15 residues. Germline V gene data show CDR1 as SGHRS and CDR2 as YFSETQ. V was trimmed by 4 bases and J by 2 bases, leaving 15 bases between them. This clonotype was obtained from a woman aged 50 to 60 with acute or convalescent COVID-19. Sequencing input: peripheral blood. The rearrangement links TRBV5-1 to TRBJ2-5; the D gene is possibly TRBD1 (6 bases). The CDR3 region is CASSPLTGPQETQYF. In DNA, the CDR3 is TGCGCCAGCAGCCCTTTGACAGGACCTCAAGAGACCCAGTACTTC.